The clone carrying this TCR beta chain showed up just a few times. The antigen is unknown. These data originate in a study of T cell repertoires in cytomegalovirus infection. Study information: Use of recently identified HLA-C-restricted and well-studied HLA-B-restricted CMV epitopes was part of the study. Carrying CMV and the relevant HLA type showed in public TCR beta signatures. General study findings and limits: Identification of carriers of CMV plus the relevant HLA was performed using cumulative public TCR beta family frequency.

TCRdb passed the reads through MiXCR, listing each CDR3 protein once. The sample lists approximately 990,000 distinct CDR3 sequences; roughly a third were seen once. V was clipped by 1 base and J by 1 base, with 13 bases between them. This CDR3 region has 16 residues. Per the germline V gene, CDR1 is SGHAT and CDR2 is FQNNGV. The sequence came from a human donor in good health (CMV status not recorded). Some clones in this sample may be carry-over from other donors' samples. V is TRBV11-2 and J is TRBJ2-5; D ambiguous. The sample here was cultured CD8+ T cells from PBMCs, taken from culture after CMV antigen stimulation. In DNA, the CDR3 is TGTGCCAGCAGCTTAGGGCCGACTCGTCCCCAAGAGACCCAGTACTTC. Protein sequence: CASSLGPTRPQETQYF.